These T cell receptor beta chains were read from a single sample in a study of naive CD8 T cells in extremely preterm neonates. This table comes from immunoSEQ multiplex PCR, and its TCRdb copy is limited to in-frame clones, with some not included. The data hold 6,000 to 9,000 clones, with roughly 98% observed a single time. Sequenced sample: naive CD8+ T cells from blood. The receptor source for this set is a human donor in good health. The CDR3 runs from the conserved cysteine through the conserved F or W. The D gene is left open where the match is weak. A row's size may be missing; if present it is once, few, many or a size class.

J gene,V gene,D gene,clone size,CDR3 DNA,CDR3 protein
TRBJ1-1,TRBV6-6,.,.,TGTGCCAGCAGTTCCCCGGGGGGGCAGGATGCTTTCTTT,CASSSPGGQDAFF
TRBJ2-2,TRBV30,.,.,TGTGCCTGGAGCCTTACAGGGTTCGGGGAGCTGTTTTTT,CAWSLTGFGELFF
TRBJ1-1,TRBV2,TRBD1,.,TGTGCCAGCACCCACAGGGGAGAAAGCACTGAAGCTTTCTTT,CASTHRGESTEAFF
TRBJ2-3,TRBV4-3,TRBD2,.,TGCGCCAGCAGCCAGGCCCCGGGCGGGGGGGGTACGCAGTATTTT,CASSQAPGGGGTQYF
TRBJ2-6,TRBV9,.,.,TGTGCCAGCAGCGTAGCCCACTCTGGGGCCAACGTCCTGACTTTC,CASSVAHSGANVLTF
TRBJ1-5,TRBV21-1,.,.,TGTGCCAGCAGCAAAGCTGAGGCAGGGCTCAGTGAGGATAGCAATCAGCCCCAGCATTTT,CASSKAEAGLSEDSNQPQHF
TRBJ2-1,TRBV9,TRBD1,.,TGTGCCAGCAGCGGACAGGGGGCAGAGCAGTTCTTC,CASSGQGAEQFF
TRBJ1-5,TRBV4-1,.,.,TGCGCCAGCAGCCTGGGGCCGGATAGCAATCAGCCCCAGCATTTT,CASSLGPDSNQPQHF
TRBJ2-1,TRBV27,TRBD1,.,TGTGCCAGCAGTCCGCCGGGACAGTACAATGAGCAGTTCTTC,CASSPPGQYNEQFF
TRBJ2-7,TRBV7-2,.,.,TGTGCCAGCAGCTCGTGGCCAGCCTACGAGCAGTACTTC,CASSSWPAYEQYF
TRBJ1-6,TRBV4-3,.,.,TGCGCCAGCAGCCAAGACAGGCCGAGCTCCTATAATTCACCCCTCCACTTT,CASSQDRPSSYNSPLHF
TRBJ2-7,TRBV19,.,.,TGTGCCAGTAGTAGAGGGCAGGCCAGCCTCTACGAGCAGTACTTC,CASSRGQASLYEQYF
TRBJ2-5,TRBV9,.,.,TGTGCCAGCAGCGTAAACGGAAACGGGCAAGAGACCCAGTACTTC,CASSVNGNGQETQYF
TRBJ2-3,TRBV9,.,.,TGTGCCAGCAGCCCTTTCGGGGGAATGACAGATACGCAGTATTTT,CASSPFGGMTDTQYF
TRBJ1-2,TRBV7-8,TRBD1,.,TGTGCCAGCAGCCCAGGGGGCGCGCCCGGCTACACCTTC,CASSPGGAPGYTF
TRBJ1-3,TRBV19,.,.,TGTGCTAGTAGTATGGACCTGGTGGGGGCACCTGGAAACACCATATATTTT,CASSMDLVGAPGNTIYF
TRBJ2-1,TRBV7-9,TRBD2,.,TGTGCCAGCAGCTTCTCCCCGGGACTAGCTACCAATGAGCAGTTCTTC,CASSFSPGLATNEQFF
TRBJ2-7,TRBV7-2,TRBD2,.,TGTGCCAGCAGCTTAGTTCCTAGCGGGGGGGTTTCCTACGAGCAGTGCTTC,CASSLVPSGGVSYEQCF
TRBJ1-5,TRBV5-5,TRBD1,.,TGTGCCAGCAGCTTGGGACAGGGTGGCAATCAGCCCCAGCATTTT,CASSLGQGGNQPQHF
TRBJ1-5,TRBV5-6,.,.,TGTGCCAGCAGCTTACAGGGCACTCAGCCCCAGCATTTT,CASSLQGTQPQHF
TRBJ1-1,TRBV2,.,.,TGTGCCAGCAGGGATATGCACGGGGGGTGGAACACTGAAGCTTTCTTT,CASRDMHGGWNTEAFF
TRBJ1-1,TRBV19,.,.,TGTGCCAGTAGTTTGCAGGGAATTGAAGCTTTCTTT,CASSLQGIEAFF
TRBJ2-7,TRBV9,TRBD2,.,TGTGCCAGCAGCCGCCGGGCGGGGGGGTTCCACGAGCAGTACTTC,CASSRRAGGFHEQYF
TRBJ1-6,TRBV5-1,.,.,TGCGCCAGCAGTTTCAGGTCGGAATCACCCCTCCACTTT,CASSFRSESPLHF
TRBJ1-5,TRBV28,TRBD1,.,TGTGCCACTCGGACAGGGTGGAAACAGCCCCAGCATTTT,CATRTGWKQPQHF
TRBJ1-1,TRBV28,.,.,TGTGCCAGCACCGAAGACAGTAACACTGAAGCTTTCTTT,CASTEDSNTEAFF
TRBJ2-1,TRBV7-6,TRBD2,.,TGTGCCAGCAGTTCAATCATTAGCGGGGGGATTTACAATGAGCAGTTCTTC,CASSSIISGGIYNEQFF
TRBJ1-6,TRBV7-9,.,few,TGTGCCAGCAGCCCCCGGGAGGCAAGCCTTTCACCCCTCCACTTT,CASSPREASLSPLHF
TRBJ2-5,TRBV4-1,.,.,TGCGCCAGCAGCCAAGAGTGGGCGACAGTCCAAGAGACCCAGTACTTC,CASSQEWATVQETQYF
TRBJ2-1,TRBV9,.,.,TGTGCCAGCAGCGGGCTAGGAGTACCCTACAATGAGCAGTTCTTC,CASSGLGVPYNEQFF
TRBJ2-1,TRBV5-1,.,.,TGCGCCAGCAGCTTGGTCTGGGGCACCTACAATGAGCAGTTCTTC,CASSLVWGTYNEQFF
TRBJ1-2,TRBV28,TRBD1,once,TGTGCCAGCAGCCCCACAGGGGTAAGGTATGGCTACACCTTC,CASSPTGVRYGYTF
TRBJ1-2,TRBV7-2,TRBD1,.,TGTGCCAGCAGCCCCCCTACATGGGACAGGGGGAGGTTGGCTGGCTACACCTTC,CASSPPTWDRGRLAGYTF
TRBJ2-1,TRBV4-2,TRBD2,.,TGTGCCAGCAGCCAAGATACGGTTGGGAGCGGGGGCCCCGCAGGGCAGTTCTTC,CASSQDTVGSGGPAGQFF
TRBJ2-7,TRBV5-1,.,.,TGCGCCAGCAGCTTGGGAGTCTACGAGCAGTACTTC,CASSLGVYEQYF
TRBJ1-5,TRBV4-1,.,.,TGCGCCAGCAGCCAAGACAATAGCAATCAGCCCCAGCATTTT,CASSQDNSNQPQHF
TRBJ2-1,TRBV5-6,TRBD2,once,TGTGCCAGCAGCCTGCTGGCGGGGGGGCTATACAATGAGCAGTTCTTC,CASSLLAGGLYNEQFF
TRBJ1-2,TRBV11-2,TRBD1,.,TGTGCCAGCAGCTTAGAGGCTCGGACAGGGCAGAACTATGGCTACACCTTC,CASSLEARTGQNYGYTF
TRBJ2-7,TRBV14,.,.,TGTGCCAACTTAATTGGATACCGGGTTTACGAGCAGTACTTC,CANLIGYRVYEQYF
TRBJ1-3,TRBV29-1,.,.,TGCAGCGTTGGACTCGGAAACACCATATATTTT,CSVGLGNTIYF
TRBJ2-3,TRBV18,TRBD2,.,TGTGCCAGCTCACCGACTATGACTAGCGGGGGGGACACAGATACGCAGTATTTT,CASSPTMTSGGDTDTQYF
TRBJ1-5,TRBV7-9,.,.,TGTGCCAGCAGCTTACCAGGGAGCAATCAGCCCCAGCATTTT,CASSLPGSNQPQHF
TRBJ2-3,TRBV9,TRBD2,.,TGTGCCAGCAGCGTAGCTGGACTAGCGGGGGGGATTGAGACAGATACGCAGTATTTT,CASSVAGLAGGIETDTQYF
TRBJ2-7,TRBV5-6,.,once,TGTGCCAGCAGCCTCGGGCAGGGGTACTACGAGCAGTACTTC,CASSLGQGYYEQYF
TRBJ1-2,TRBV25-1,.,.,TGTGCCAGCAGGAGCGAGCTTAACTATGGCTACACCTTC,CASRSELNYGYTF
TRBJ2-7,TRBV7-6,.,.,TGTGCCAGCAGCCCACGGGACACCTACGAGCAGTACTTC,CASSPRDTYEQYF
TRBJ1-3,TRBV28,.,.,TGTGCCAGCAGTACAGGTTCTGGAAACACCATATATTTT,CASSTGSGNTIYF
TRBJ2-7,TRBV7-9,.,.,TGTGCCAGCAGCTTAGCTGGGCTCTCCTACGAGCAGTACTTC,CASSLAGLSYEQYF
TRBJ2-1,TRBV27,TRBD2,.,TGTGCCAGCAGTCCCGGACTAGCTTATGAGCAGTTCTTC,CASSPGLAYEQFF
TRBJ1-2,TRBV19,.,.,TGTGCCACGGACAGCTTTAACTATGGCTACACCTTC,CATDSFNYGYTF